The following is a T cell receptor beta chain sequence with its context. This record belongs to a study of shared clonotypes between healthy human individuals. Measured with immunoSEQ multiplex PCR; TCRdb has only the in-frame clones, and not every one. The data contain about 1 million clones, approximately 68% of them singletons. The V gene end was trimmed by 4 bases and the J gene end by 3 bases; junction bases not matched to a gene: 6. The germline V gene has CDR1 SGHNT and CDR2 YYREEE (reference sequence). The CDR3 has 14 residues. Sequencing used memory CD4+ T cells sorted from blood. Subset indicated: CD45RA-negative fraction. The receptor was isolated from a man between 18 and 35 years old in good health. The chain couples TRBV5-4 to TRBJ2-5; TRBD2 agrees at 7 bases. The CDR3 protein is CASSGAGKEETQYF. The CDR3 DNA sequence: TGTGCCAGCAGCGGAGCGGGAAAGGAAGAGACCCAGTACTTC.